This TCR beta chain was identified during a study of shared clonotypes between healthy human individuals. Clones were sequenced by immunoSEQ multiplex PCR, and TCRdb holds only the in-frame ones, with some missing. This table holds about 680,000 clones, about 90% found once. CDR1 and CDR2 from the germline V gene are SGDLS and YYNGEE. The V end lost 0 bases, the J end lost 2 bases, and 12 bases lay between the germline ends. This CDR3 comprises 16 residues. CD45RO-negative, CCR7-selected cells formed the naive CD8 fraction, which excluded terminally differentiated effector memory CD45RA+ cells. Input material: naive CD8+ T cells sorted from blood. The TCR was taken from a man in his thirties or forties in good health. V is TRBV9 and J is TRBJ2-1; D is uncertain. CDR3 amino acids: CASSVGGGRAYNEQFF. The CDR3 nucleotides read TGTGCCAGCAGCGTAGGAGGCGGAAGGGCCTACAATGAGCAGTTCTTC.